This T cell receptor beta chain came from a study of blood T cells in healthy people across ages. V was shortened by 6 bases and J by 3 bases, with 30 bases between the two germline ends. This CDR3 has 19 residues. Germline loops: CDR1 MDHEN, CDR2 SYDVKM. With a J-beta primer mix and a sample-barcoded 5' primer, a second PCR ran about 6 to 11 cycles. A single record per CDR3 protein comes from TCRdb applying MiXCR to the 5' RACE reads. The sample holds 750,000 to 950,000 distinct CDR3 sequences, roughly 28% seen once. This clonotype was detected a few times. These data were also filed under a second study, of T cells of mothers and their children.

The J gene is TRBJ2-7, the V gene TRBV28, with D tentatively TRBD2 (6 bases). This TCR was sampled from a woman aged 40 to 50 in good health. Material: blood. The CDR3 DNA reads TGTGCCAGCAGCTTGGGGCGGGGTGGTCTAACCACTGTAGACTACGAGCAGTACTTC. This encodes CASSLGRGGLTTVDYEQYF.